The rows below give T cell receptor beta chains drawn from one sample of a study of T cell repertoires in cytomegalovirus infection. No antigens are known for them. TCRdb reprocessed the reads with MiXCR, giving one entry per CDR3 protein. The table lists 900,000 to 950,000 distinct CDR3 sequences, around 32% of them singletons. Material: cultured CD8+ T cells from PBMCs, obtained from culture after CMV antigen stimulation. Receptors originate from a human donor in good health (CMV status not recorded). Some clones in this sample may be carry-over from other donors' samples. Each CDR3 is given with its conserved first and last residue. Each record gives: CDR3 protein, V gene, J gene, CDR3 length.

CASSLTGPASGYTF	TRBV5-5	TRBJ1-2	14
CSVEMGADTQYF	TRBV29-1	TRBJ2-3	12
CATSDRGQASSGAFF	TRBV24-1	TRBJ1-1	15
CASSPDPAGTGELFF	TRBV5-3	TRBJ2-2	15
CASSLRGLNIQYF	TRBV12-3/TRBV12-4	TRBJ2-4	13
CASSPYLSGGVQETQYF	TRBV13	TRBJ2-5	17
CASSRGHDHNEQFF	TRBV13	TRBJ2-1	14
CASSQEPPGTVHYEQYF	TRBV4-1	TRBJ2-7	17
CAISDVETGELFF	TRBV10-3	TRBJ2-2	13
CAAARGRNQPQHF	TRBV27	TRBJ1-5	13
CASRRTGKNEKLFF	TRBV6-1	TRBJ1-4	14
CASSPGQGALFDNQPQHF	TRBV18	TRBJ1-5	18
CTSSLEGVNTEAFF	TRBV5-1	TRBJ1-1	14
CASSLAGFLTEAFF	TRBV28	TRBJ1-1	14
CASSLDSSRELFF	TRBV7-6	TRBJ2-2	13
CASSPVRTGTGNTIYF	TRBV4-1	TRBJ1-3	16
CASIPYNTGELFF	TRBV7-2	TRBJ2-2	13
CASSRGFAQPQHF	TRBV6-5	TRBJ1-5	13
CASSPLGQEDSNQPQHF	TRBV6-6	TRBJ1-5	17
CASSPREGAYTDEQFF	TRBV13	TRBJ2-1	16
CASSEAGRITEAFF	TRBV6-1	TRBJ1-1	14
CASKDRASGNTIYF	TRBV27	TRBJ1-3	14
CASSFSLRDMNTEAFF	TRBV13	TRBJ1-1	16
CAIPGLGKNIQYF	TRBV7-9	TRBJ2-4	13
CASSSGGAKETQYF	TRBV28	TRBJ2-5	14
CASSFLDYEQYF	TRBV2	TRBJ2-7	12
CASSLRLQGAYGYTF	TRBV27	TRBJ1-2	15
CASSHGSSYNEQFF	TRBV4-3	TRBJ2-1	14
CSARGYGYTF	TRBV20-1	TRBJ1-2	10
CASTAPGRLTEAFF	TRBV12-3/TRBV12-4	TRBJ1-1	14
CASSEGLLRLNLDRVNTGELFF	TRBV6-1	TRBJ2-2	22
CASIGHDEKLFF	TRBV6-5	TRBJ1-4	12
CASSLGGPKPEQYF	TRBV7-2	TRBJ2-7	14
CASSLDSGGTADTQYF	TRBV13	TRBJ2-3	16
CASSLAPGQNSNQPQHF	TRBV11-2	TRBJ1-5	17
CASSSQGARTGANVLTF	TRBV7-9	TRBJ2-6	17
CASGTGGTANYGYTF	TRBV27	TRBJ1-2	15
CASSLRNNEQFF	TRBV7-9	TRBJ2-1	12
CASSLAAAEQYF	TRBV7-6	TRBJ2-7	12